The rows below give T cell receptor beta chains drawn from one sample of a study of cytomegalovirus exposure and HLA in healthy donors. Only in-frame clones appear in the TCRdb table, and some are missing; sequencing was by immunoSEQ multiplex PCR. This table has some 200,000 clones, 70% to 80% appearing once. Material for sequencing was PBMCs. The source of these receptors is a girl aged 10-17 years in good health and CMV-seropositive. Both conserved end residues are part of each CDR3. Fields, in order: J gene, CDR3 length, V gene, D gene, clone size, CDR3 protein. A D gene is named only where the DNA matches it firmly. Size values are once, few and many counts, or a class for expanded clones, and some rows have none.

>TRBJ1-1|17|TRBV18|TRBD1|-
CASSRVPGQPMNTEAFF
>TRBJ2-3|14|TRBV5-1|TRBD2|-
CASSLAGMADTQYF
>TRBJ2-3|15|TRBV9|-|-
CASSVAPTDTDTQYF
>TRBJ2-1|12|TRBV15|-|-
CATSRDRAGSIF
>TRBJ2-3|16|TRBV7-2|-|few
CASSLNLGGLTDTQYF
>TRBJ2-3|13|TRBV5-4|-|-
CASSSQGADTQYF
>TRBJ2-5|15|TRBV6-5|-|-
CASSARPGSQETQYF
>TRBJ2-2|16|TRBV6-4|-|-
CASSDTSGGHTGELFF
>TRBJ1-2|13|TRBV29-1|-|few
CSVENRGDYGYTF
>TRBJ1-1|16|TRBV7-9|-|-
CASSFPLGIMNTEAFF
>TRBJ2-2|12|TRBV6-5|-|-
CASSPSTGELFF
>TRBJ2-7|12|TRBV27|TRBD1|once
CASSRQGGEQYF
>TRBJ1-5|16|TRBV7-8|-|-
CASSLIGTVEHQPQHF
>TRBJ2-7|13|TRBV6-1|-|-
CASSAPVSYEQYF
>TRBJ1-1|13|TRBV4-3|-|-
CASSQEAGAEAFF
>TRBJ2-7|15|TRBV5-1|TRBD1|-
CASSSGTVRAYEQYF
>TRBJ1-5|18|TRBV2|TRBD1|-
CASGMGMIGTGESQPQHF
>TRBJ2-1|19|TRBV19|TRBD2|-
CASSKERGALGRSYNEQFF
>TRBJ1-2|14|TRBV6-1|TRBD1|-
CASSEEGGARGYTF
>TRBJ2-1|15|TRBV11-3|TRBD1|-
CASSPRDRDYNEQFF
>TRBJ2-7|13|TRBV6-6|-|-
CASSYNRAHEQYF
>TRBJ2-7|13|TRBV5-4|-|-
CASSLGALEGQYF